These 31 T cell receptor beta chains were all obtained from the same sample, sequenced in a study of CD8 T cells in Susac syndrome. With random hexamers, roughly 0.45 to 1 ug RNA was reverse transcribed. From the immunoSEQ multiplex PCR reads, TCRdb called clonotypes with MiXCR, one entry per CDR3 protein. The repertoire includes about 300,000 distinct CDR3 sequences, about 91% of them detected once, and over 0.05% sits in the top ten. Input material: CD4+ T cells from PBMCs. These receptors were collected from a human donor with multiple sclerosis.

The CDR3 loop reads CASSTRHQGARTDTQYF. The CDR3 coding sequence is TGTGCCAGCAGTACTCGCCACCAGGGGGCTCGGACAGATACGCAGTATTTT. J is TRBJ2-3 and V is TRBV6-2 or TRBV6-3, with 8 bases lining up with TRBD1. Germline CDR1 is MNHEY and CDR2 is SVGEGT. There are 17 residues in the CDR3. Germline trimming cut 5 bases from V and 3 bases from J; bases unmatched to any gene: 13.

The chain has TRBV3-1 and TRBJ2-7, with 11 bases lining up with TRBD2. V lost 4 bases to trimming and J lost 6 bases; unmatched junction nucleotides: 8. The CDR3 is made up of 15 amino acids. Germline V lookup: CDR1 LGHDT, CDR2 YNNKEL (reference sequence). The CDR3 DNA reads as TGTGCCAGCAGCCCTCGACTAGCGGGATTGGGCGAGCAGTACTTC. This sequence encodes CASSPRLAGLGEQYF.

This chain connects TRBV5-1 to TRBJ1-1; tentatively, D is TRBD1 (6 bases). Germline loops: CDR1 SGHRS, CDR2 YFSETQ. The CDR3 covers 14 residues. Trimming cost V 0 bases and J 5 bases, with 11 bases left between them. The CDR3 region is CASSLGGGRTEAFF. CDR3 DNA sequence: TGCGCCAGCAGCTTGGGAGGGGGGAGGACTGAAGCTTTCTTT.

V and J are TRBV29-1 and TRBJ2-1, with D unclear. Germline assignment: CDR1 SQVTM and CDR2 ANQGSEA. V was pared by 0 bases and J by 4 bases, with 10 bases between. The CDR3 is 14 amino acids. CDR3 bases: TGCAGCGTTGAAGAGAGGACGAGGTACAATGAGCAGTTCTTC. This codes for CSVEERTRYNEQFF.

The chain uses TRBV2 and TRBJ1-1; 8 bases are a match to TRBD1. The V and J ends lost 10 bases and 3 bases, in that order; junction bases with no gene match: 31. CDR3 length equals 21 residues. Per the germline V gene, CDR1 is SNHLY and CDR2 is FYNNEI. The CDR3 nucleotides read TGTGCCACCTCGAACCTGGACAGGGCGCCCACTCCTTCTACCTCGGACACTGAAGCTTTCTTT. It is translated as CATSNLDRAPTPSTSDTEAFF. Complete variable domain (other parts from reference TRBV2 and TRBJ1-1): EPEVTQTPSHQVTQMGQEVILRCVPISNHLYFYWYRQILGQKVEFLVSFYNNEISEKSEIFDDQFSVERPDGSNFTLKIRSTKLEDSAMYFCATSNLDRAPTPSTSDTEAFFGQGTRLTVV.

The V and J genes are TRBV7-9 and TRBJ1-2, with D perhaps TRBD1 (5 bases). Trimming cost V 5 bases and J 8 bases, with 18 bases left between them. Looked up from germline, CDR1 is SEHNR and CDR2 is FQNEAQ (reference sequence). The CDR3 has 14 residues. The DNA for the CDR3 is TGTGCCAGCAGCCCCGAGGGGCACCCTCGGGGCTACACCTTC. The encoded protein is CASSPEGHPRGYTF. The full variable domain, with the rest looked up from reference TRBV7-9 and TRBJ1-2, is DTGVSQNPRHKITKRGQNVTFRCDPISEHNRLYWYRQTLGQGPEFLTYFQNEAQLEKSRLLSDRFSAERPKGSFSTLEIQRTEQGDSAMYLCASSPEGHPRGYTFGSGTRLTVV.

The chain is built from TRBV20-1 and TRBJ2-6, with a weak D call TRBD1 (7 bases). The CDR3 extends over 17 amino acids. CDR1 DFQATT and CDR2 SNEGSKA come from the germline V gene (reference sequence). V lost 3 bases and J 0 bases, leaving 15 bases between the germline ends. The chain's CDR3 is CSARSGGPSSGANVLTF. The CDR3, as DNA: TGCAGTGCTAGGTCAGGGGGGCCTAGCTCTGGGGCCAACGTCCTGACTTTC.

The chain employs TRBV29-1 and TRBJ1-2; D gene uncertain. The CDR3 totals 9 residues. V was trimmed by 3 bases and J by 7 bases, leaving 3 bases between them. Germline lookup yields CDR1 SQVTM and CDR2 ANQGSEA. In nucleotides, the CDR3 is TGCAGCGTTGACCCTGGCTACACCTTC. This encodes CSVDPGYTF.

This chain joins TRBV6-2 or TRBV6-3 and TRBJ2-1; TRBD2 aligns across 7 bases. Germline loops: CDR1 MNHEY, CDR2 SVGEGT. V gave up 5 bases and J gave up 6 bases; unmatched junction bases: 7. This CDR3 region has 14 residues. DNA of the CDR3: TGTGCCAGCAGTCCCAGCGGGAAAGGCAATGAGCAGTTCTTC. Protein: CASSPSGKGNEQFF.

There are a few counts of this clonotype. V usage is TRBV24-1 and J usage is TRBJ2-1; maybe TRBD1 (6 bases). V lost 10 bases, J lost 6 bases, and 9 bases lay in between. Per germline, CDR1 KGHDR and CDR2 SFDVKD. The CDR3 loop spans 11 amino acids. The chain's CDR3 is CATSRGNEQFF. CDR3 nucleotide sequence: TGTGCCACTAGCAGGGGCAATGAGCAGTTCTTC.

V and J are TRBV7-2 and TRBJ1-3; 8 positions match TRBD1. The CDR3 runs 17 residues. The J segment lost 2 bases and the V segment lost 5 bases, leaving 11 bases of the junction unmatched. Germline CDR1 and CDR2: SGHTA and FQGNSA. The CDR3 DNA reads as TGTGCCAGCAGCGCGTACGGACAGGGAGGTCCTGGAAACACCATATATTTT. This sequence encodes CASSAYGQGGPGNTIYF.

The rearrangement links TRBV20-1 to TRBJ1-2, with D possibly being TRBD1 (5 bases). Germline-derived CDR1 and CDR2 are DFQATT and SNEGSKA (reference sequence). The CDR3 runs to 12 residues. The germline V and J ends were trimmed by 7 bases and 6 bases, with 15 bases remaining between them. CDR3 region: CSVTRGVDGYTF. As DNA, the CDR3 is TGCAGTGTCACCCGGGGGGTCGATGGCTACACCTTC.

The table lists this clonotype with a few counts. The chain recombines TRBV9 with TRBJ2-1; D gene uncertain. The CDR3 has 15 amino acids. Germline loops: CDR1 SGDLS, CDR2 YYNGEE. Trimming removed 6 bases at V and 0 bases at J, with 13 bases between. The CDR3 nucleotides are TGTGCCAGCACCTCCGACGGAAGCTCCTACAATGAGCAGTTCTTC. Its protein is CASTSDGSSYNEQFF.

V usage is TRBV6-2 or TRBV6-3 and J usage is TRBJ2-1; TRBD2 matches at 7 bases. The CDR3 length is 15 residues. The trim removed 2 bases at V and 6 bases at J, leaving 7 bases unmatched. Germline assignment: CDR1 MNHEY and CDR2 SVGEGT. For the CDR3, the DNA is TGTGCCAGCAGTTACCTGACTAGCCCCTTCAATGAGCAGTTCTTC. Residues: CASSYLTSPFNEQFF.

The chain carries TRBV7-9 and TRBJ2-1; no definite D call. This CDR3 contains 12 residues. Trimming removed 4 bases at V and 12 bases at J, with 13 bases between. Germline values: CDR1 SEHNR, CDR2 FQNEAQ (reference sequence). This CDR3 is CASSSLNARQFF. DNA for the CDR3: TGTGCCAGCAGCTCCCTTAATGCCCGGCAGTTCTTC.

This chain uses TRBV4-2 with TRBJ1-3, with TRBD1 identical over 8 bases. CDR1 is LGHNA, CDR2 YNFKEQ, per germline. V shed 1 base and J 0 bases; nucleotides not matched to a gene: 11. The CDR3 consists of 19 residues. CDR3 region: CASSQGTGIEALSGNTIYF. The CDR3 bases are TGTGCCAGCAGCCAAGGGACAGGGATCGAGGCTCTCTCTGGAAACACCATATATTTT.

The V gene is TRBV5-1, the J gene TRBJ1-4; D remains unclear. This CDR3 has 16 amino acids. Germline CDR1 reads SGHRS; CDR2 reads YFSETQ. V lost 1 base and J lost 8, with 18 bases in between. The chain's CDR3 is CASSLISPRNGEKLFF. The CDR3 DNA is TGCGCCAGCAGCTTGATATCTCCACGAAACGGCGAAAAACTGTTTTTT. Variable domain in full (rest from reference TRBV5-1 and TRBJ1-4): KAGVTQTPRYLIKTRGQQVTLSCSPISGHRSVSWYQQTPGQGLQFLFEYFSETQRNKGNFPGRFSGRQFSNSRSEMNVSTLELGDSALYLCASSLISPRNGEKLFFGSGTQLSVL.

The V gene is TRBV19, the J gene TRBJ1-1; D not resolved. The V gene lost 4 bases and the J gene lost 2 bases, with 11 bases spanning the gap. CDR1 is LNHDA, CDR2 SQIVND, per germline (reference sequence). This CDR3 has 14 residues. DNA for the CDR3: TGTGCCAGTAGTAGTCCCGACGGAAACACTGAAGCTTTCTTT. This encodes CASSSPDGNTEAFF. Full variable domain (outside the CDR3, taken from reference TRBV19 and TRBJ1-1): DGGITQSPKYLFRKEGQNVTLSCEQNLNHDAMYWYRQDPGQGLRLIYYSQIVNDFQKGDIAEGYSVSREKKESFPLTVTSAQKNPTAFYLCASSSPDGNTEAFFGQGTRLTVV.

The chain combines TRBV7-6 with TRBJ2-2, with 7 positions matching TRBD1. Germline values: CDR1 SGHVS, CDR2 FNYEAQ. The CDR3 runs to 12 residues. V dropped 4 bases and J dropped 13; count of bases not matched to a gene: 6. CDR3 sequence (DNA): TGTGCCAGCAGCTCCCTGACAGGGATGCTGTTTTTT. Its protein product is CASSSLTGMLFF.

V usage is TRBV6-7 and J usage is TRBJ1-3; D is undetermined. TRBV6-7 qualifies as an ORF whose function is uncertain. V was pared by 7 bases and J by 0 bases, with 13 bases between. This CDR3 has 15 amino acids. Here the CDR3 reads CASTIRVSSGNTIYF. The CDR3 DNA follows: TGTGCCAGCACCATAAGGGTAAGCTCTGGAAACACCATATATTTT.

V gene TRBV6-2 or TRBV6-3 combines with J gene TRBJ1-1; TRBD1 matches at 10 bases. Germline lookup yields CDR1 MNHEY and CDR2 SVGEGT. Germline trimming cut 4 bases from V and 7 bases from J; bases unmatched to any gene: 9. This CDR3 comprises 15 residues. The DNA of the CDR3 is TGTGCCAGCAGTTCGAGGTGGGACAGGGGCTTTGAAGCTTTCTTT. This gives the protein CASSSRWDRGFEAFF.

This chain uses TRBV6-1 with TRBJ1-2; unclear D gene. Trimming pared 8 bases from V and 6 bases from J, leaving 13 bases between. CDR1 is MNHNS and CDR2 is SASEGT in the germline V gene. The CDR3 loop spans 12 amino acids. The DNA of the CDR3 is TGTGCCAGCGGTCTGCCTCCGAATGGCTACACCTTC. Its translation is CASGLPPNGYTF.

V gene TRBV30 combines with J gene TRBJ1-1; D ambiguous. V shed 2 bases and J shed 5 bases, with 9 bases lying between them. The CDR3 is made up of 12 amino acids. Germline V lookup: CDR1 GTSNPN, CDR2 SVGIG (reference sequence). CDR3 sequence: CAWSWTRTEAFF. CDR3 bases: TGTGCCTGGAGTTGGACCCGAACTGAAGCTTTCTTT.

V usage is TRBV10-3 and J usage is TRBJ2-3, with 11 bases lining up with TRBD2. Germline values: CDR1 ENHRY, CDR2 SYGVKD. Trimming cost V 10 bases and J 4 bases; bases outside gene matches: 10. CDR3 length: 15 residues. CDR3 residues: CATQLAGDRPDTQYF. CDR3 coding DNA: TGTGCCACCCAACTAGCGGGAGATCGACCAGATACGCAGTATTTT.

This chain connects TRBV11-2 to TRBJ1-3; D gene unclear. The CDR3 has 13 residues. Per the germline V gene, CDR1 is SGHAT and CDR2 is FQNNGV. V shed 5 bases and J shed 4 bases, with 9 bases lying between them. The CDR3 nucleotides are TGTGCCAGCAGCCCTACGAGAGGAAACACCATATATTTT. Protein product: CASSPTRGNTIYF.

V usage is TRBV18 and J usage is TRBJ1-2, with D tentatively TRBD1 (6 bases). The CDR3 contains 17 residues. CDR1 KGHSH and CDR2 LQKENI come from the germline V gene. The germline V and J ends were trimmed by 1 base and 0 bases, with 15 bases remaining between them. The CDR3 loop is CASSPLGQTLANYGYTF. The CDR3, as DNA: TGTGCCAGCTCACCACTAGGACAGACGTTAGCTAACTATGGCTACACCTTC.

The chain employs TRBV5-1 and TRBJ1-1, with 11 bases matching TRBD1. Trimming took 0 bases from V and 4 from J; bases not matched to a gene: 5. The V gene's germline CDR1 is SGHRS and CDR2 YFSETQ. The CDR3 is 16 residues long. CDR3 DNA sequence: TGCGCCAGCAGCTTGGGTGGGACAGGGGGGACCACTGAAGCTTTCTTT. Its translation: CASSLGGTGGTTEAFF.

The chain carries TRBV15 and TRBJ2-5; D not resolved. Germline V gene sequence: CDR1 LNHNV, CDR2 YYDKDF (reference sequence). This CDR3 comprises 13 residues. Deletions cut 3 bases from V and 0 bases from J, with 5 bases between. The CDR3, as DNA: TGTGCCACCAGCAGGTTGTACCAAGAGACCCAGTACTTC. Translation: CATSRLYQETQYF.

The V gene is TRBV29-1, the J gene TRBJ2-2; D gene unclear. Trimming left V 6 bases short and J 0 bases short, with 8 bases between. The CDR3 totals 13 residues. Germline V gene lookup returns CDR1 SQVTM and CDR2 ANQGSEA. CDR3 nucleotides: TGCAGCGTCGTTTACTCGAACACCGGGGAGCTGTTTTTT. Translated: CSVVYSNTGELFF.

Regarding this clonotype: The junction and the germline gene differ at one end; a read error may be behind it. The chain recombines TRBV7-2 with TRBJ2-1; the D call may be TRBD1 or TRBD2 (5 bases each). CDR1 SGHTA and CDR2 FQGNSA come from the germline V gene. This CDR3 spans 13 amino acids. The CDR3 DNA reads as TGTGCCAGCAGACGGACGGGGCACAACGAGCAGTTCTTC. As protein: CASRRTGHNEQFF.

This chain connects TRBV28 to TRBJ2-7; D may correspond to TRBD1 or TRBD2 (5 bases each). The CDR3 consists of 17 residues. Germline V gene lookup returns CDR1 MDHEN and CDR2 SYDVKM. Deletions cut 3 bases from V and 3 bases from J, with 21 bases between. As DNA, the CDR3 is TGTGCCAGCAGTTTCTCAGGGTTAGGCGGGCAGAGCTACGAGCAGTACTTC. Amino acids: CASSFSGLGGQSYEQYF.